This is a list of T cell receptor beta chains from one sample in a study of blood T cell repertoires in COVID-19. Assay: immunoSEQ multiplex PCR; the TCRdb copy retains only in-frame clones and omits some. The repertoire holds over 250,000 clones, over 85% seen once, with around 1.9% in the top ten. Sequenced material: PBMCs or T cells enriched from blood (not recorded which). The receptors shown here come from a woman in her fifties or sixties who had recovered from COVID-19. Both conserved end residues are part of each CDR3.

V gene	J gene	CDR3 protein
TRBV11-2	TRBJ2-5	CASSLVGTRQETQYF
TRBV12-3/TRBV12-4	TRBJ2-1	CASSFSGEQFF
TRBV5-6	TRBJ1-6	CASKSRDNSPLHF
TRBV5-1	TRBJ1-6	CASSERQGSESPLHF
TRBV10-2	TRBJ1-4	CASSGKLFF
TRBV28	TRBJ1-1	CASSSGGAVTEAFF
TRBV2	TRBJ2-1	CASRGLFYNEQFF
TRBV6-5	TRBJ2-1	CASRPGQGDMNEQFF
TRBV5-1	TRBJ1-2	CASSWNPQTGSYGYTF
TRBV24-1	TRBJ2-1	CATKPQGAGNEQFF
TRBV28	TRBJ2-1	CASRAERRYNEQFF
TRBV5-1	TRBJ2-3	CASSFPRADTQYF
TRBV30	TRBJ1-1	CAWSSRQGTEAFF
TRBV12-3/TRBV12-4	TRBJ2-3	CASSFLRTDTQYF
TRBV27	TRBJ2-7	CASTQPASEYEQYF
TRBV9	TRBJ1-4	CASSVGTADVKLFF
TRBV28	TRBJ2-1	CASSADSNEQFF
TRBV5-1	TRBJ2-5	CASSLGQGVETQYF
TRBV7-9	TRBJ2-5	CASSLLKAGVSETQYF
TRBV7-9	TRBJ1-4	CASSLMQVTNEKLFF
TRBV7-9	TRBJ2-7	CASSLGAKSYEQYF
TRBV4-1	TRBJ1-5	CASSLNRVSNQPQHF
TRBV5-1	TRBJ2-7	CASSLPSGTHEQYF
TRBV27	TRBJ1-2	CASSSGPYGYTF
TRBV7-2	TRBJ2-7	CASSPGSPPGEQYF
TRBV6-6	TRBJ2-3	CASSRSGLEDTQYF